A selection of T cell receptor beta chains follows, all from one sample in a study of blood T cell repertoires in COVID-19. Sequencing was performed with immunoSEQ multiplex PCR; in TCRdb, only in-frame clones are kept and a portion is missing. There are around 200,000 clones in the sample; 80% to 90% occur only once, and less than 3% lies in the top ten. The material sequenced was peripheral blood. The receptors shown here come from a man aged 50-59 years with active or convalescent COVID-19. Both conserved end residues are part of each CDR3. The D gene is left open where the match is weak. Clone size, where shown, is once, few, many, or a class for clones that have expanded.

TRBV27	.	.	TRBJ1-5	TGTGCCAGCAGTACGCAGTTTCAGCCCCAGCATTTT	CASSTQFQPQHF
TRBV20-1	.	TRBD1	TRBJ1-2	TGCAGTGCTAGGCACGGACAGGCCACCACCTTC	CSARHGQATTF
TRBV10-1	.	TRBD1	TRBJ2-7	TGCGCCAGCAGCGAAAGGGACAGGGCCTACGAGCAGTACTTC	CASSERDRAYEQYF
TRBV10-1	.	TRBD2	TRBJ2-3	TGCGCCAGCAGTGGATCCGGGACTATGAAGGATACGCAGTATTTT	CASSGSGTMKDTQYF
TRBV9	.	TRBD1	TRBJ1-4	TGTGCCAGCAGCGCCTCTAGGGGGCAGGGGCGCCCTAATGAAAAACTGTTTTTT	CASSASRGQGRPNEKLFF
TRBV2	.	.	TRBJ2-1	TGTGCCAGCATCTGGACAGAGAGCTCCTACAATGAGCAGTTCTTC	CASIWTESSYNEQFF
TRBV4-2	.	.	TRBJ1-1	TGTGCCAGCAGCCCCCATGGGAGGGGGGGTTCAACCACAGCTTTCTTT	CASSPHGRGGSTTAFF
TRBV9	.	TRBD1	TRBJ1-2	TGTGCCAGCAGCGTATTAGGTAGGACAGGGGGCTATGGCTACACCTTC	CASSVLGRTGGYGYTF
TRBV10-2	.	.	TRBJ2-6	TGCGCCAGCAAAGGGACTGTGAACTCTGGGGCCAACGTCCTGACTTTC	CASKGTVNSGANVLTF
TRBV7-2	.	TRBD1	TRBJ1-2	TGTGCCAGCACCCGACAGGGGGCGGTTGGCTACACCTTC	CASTRQGAVGYTF
TRBV27	.	.	TRBJ1-1	TGTGCCAGCAGTTTATCAAACAGAGCTTACACTGAAGCTTTCTTT	CASSLSNRAYTEAFF
TRBV14	once	.	TRBJ2-1	TGTGCCAGCAGCCAAGATATGGGACTTCGCGAGCAGTTCTTC	CASSQDMGLREQFF
TRBV7-8	.	.	TRBJ1-1	TGTGCCAGCAGTCCTTTCGGGGTCGGAGTCACTGAAGCTTTCTTT	CASSPFGVGVTEAFF
TRBV19	.	TRBD1	TRBJ1-3	TGTGCCAGTAGTCTCAGAGGGACAGCTGGAAACACCATATATTTT	CASSLRGTAGNTIYF
TRBV5-1	once	TRBD2	TRBJ2-3	TGCGCCAGCAGCCTAGGGACTAGCGGGGAGATAGATACGCAGTATTTT	CASSLGTSGEIDTQYF
TRBV7-2	.	.	TRBJ2-5	TGTGCCAGCAGCTTTCTGGTCGTGGGGGGGACCCAGTACTTC	CASSFLVVGGTQYF
TRBV6-5	.	TRBD1	TRBJ2-7	TGTGCCAGCAGACGACCGGACAGGGGGCCCCACGAGCAGTACTTC	CASRRPDRGPHEQYF
TRBV15	.	TRBD1	TRBJ2-2	TGTGCCACCAGAGGGACAGGGTACGGGGAGCTGTTTTTT	CATRGTGYGELFF
TRBV7-9	.	TRBD1	TRBJ1-2	TGTGCCAGCAGCGAGAGGACAGGCCAGGAAGAGCTTAACTATGGCTACACCTTC	CASSERTGQEELNYGYTF
TRBV27	.	TRBD1	TRBJ2-3	TGTGCCACCCAGGGGGACCCAGATACGCAGTATTTT	CATQGDPDTQYF
TRBV5-6	.	.	TRBJ2-2	TGTGCCAGCAGCTTAAGACTAGTGGACACCGGGGAGCTGTTTTTT	CASSLRLVDTGELFF
TRBV6-5	.	.	TRBJ2-2	TGTGCCAGCAGAAGAGACAGGACCACCGGGGAGCTGTTTTTT	CASRRDRTTGELFF
TRBV2	.	.	TRBJ2-2	TGTGCCAGCAGGGCTCAGGGAAACACCGGGGAGCTGTTTTTT	CASRAQGNTGELFF
TRBV18	.	TRBD1	TRBJ1-1	TGTGCCAGCTCACCGGACAGGGGAGGCACTGAAGCTTTCTTT	CASSPDRGGTEAFF
TRBV5-1	.	.	TRBJ2-3	TGCGCCAGCAGCCCCGGAGGAAGCACAGATACGCAGTATTTT	CASSPGGSTDTQYF
TRBV18	.	TRBD1	TRBJ2-7	TGTGCCAGCTCACCAACGACAGGGGGGGGTGAGCAGTACTTC	CASSPTTGGGEQYF
TRBV2	.	TRBD2	TRBJ2-3	TGTGCCAGCAGGGTACTAGCGGGCTCTAGCACAGATACGCAGTATTTT	CASRVLAGSSTDTQYF
TRBV18	.	TRBD2	TRBJ2-5	TGTGCCAGCTCACCAGCGGGAGCGGGAGGGCCGTGGGAAGAGACCCAGTACTTC	CASSPAGAGGPWEETQYF
TRBV28	.	TRBD2	TRBJ2-3	TGTGCCAGTGGGACTAGCGGGAGCACAGATACGCAGTATTTT	CASGTSGSTDTQYF
TRBV24-1	many	TRBD2	TRBJ2-5	TGTGCCACCAGTGCTAGCGGTCGGGAGACCCAGTACTTC	CATSASGRETQYF
TRBV5-6	.	.	TRBJ2-5	TGTGCCAGCAGCTTGGGGACTGTAAAAGAGACCCAGTACTTC	CASSLGTVKETQYF
TRBV7-2	.	.	TRBJ2-3	TGTGCCAGCAGCTTATTAGGGGTAGAAGATACGCAGTATTTT	CASSLLGVEDTQYF
TRBV27	.	.	TRBJ1-5	TGTGCCAGCAGCCCCCGGGGGAGCAATCAGCCCCAGCATTTT	CASSPRGSNQPQHF
TRBV27	.	.	TRBJ1-2	TGTGCCAGCAGTTTAGGTAACACAGGGTTCGGCTACACCTTC	CASSLGNTGFGYTF
TRBV11-2	.	TRBD2	TRBJ2-5	TGTGCCAGCAGCTTAGGCGCTAGCGGAGAGGGGCAAGAGACCCAGTACTTC	CASSLGASGEGQETQYF
TRBV18	many	.	TRBJ1-3	TGTGCCAGCTCACCTCGGGACGGAGGGTTTGGAAACACCATATATTTT	CASSPRDGGFGNTIYF
TRBV2	.	.	TRBJ1-1	TGTGCCAGCGAAACAGGAGAGAACACTGAAGCTTTCTTT	CASETGENTEAFF
TRBV7-2	.	.	TRBJ1-2	TGTGCCCTAGAGGGGGTCTATGGCTACACCTTC	CALEGVYGYTF
TRBV30	.	.	TRBJ1-4	TGTGCCTGGAGTGTACATCTGGGGTCCGGGGGTGAAAAACTGTTTTTT	CAWSVHLGSGGEKLFF
TRBV5-6	.	TRBD2	TRBJ2-3	TGTGCCAGCAGCTTGGACTCGGGACTAGCGGGGCTCACAGATACGCAGTATTTT	CASSLDSGLAGLTDTQYF
TRBV30	.	TRBD1	TRBJ1-2	TGTGCCTGGAGTACAGACAGGGTGAACTATGGCTACACCTTC	CAWSTDRVNYGYTF
TRBV30	once	.	TRBJ1-5	TGTGCCTGGAGTGTACTTCATGATCAGCCCCAGCATTTT	CAWSVLHDQPQHF
TRBV5-1	.	TRBD1	TRBJ1-2	TGCGCCAGCAGCGGTGGGACAGGGCCTAACTATGGCTACACCTTC	CASSGGTGPNYGYTF
TRBV9	.	TRBD1	TRBJ1-1	TGTGCCAGCAGCGTAGGGGGAAGACAGGGATCGGCTGAAGCTTTCTTT	CASSVGGRQGSAEAFF
TRBV9	.	.	TRBJ1-4	TGTGCCAGCAGCCCTGGGCCCTGGGCGGAAAAACTGTTTTTT	CASSPGPWAEKLFF
TRBV3-1/TRBV3-2	.	TRBD1	TRBJ1-2	TGTGCCAGCAGCCAAGACGGCAGGGGGACAGGTGGCTACACCTTC	CASSQDGRGTGGYTF
TRBV9	.	.	TRBJ1-1	TGTGCCAGCAGCCCTTACCAGGGGACCACTGAAGCTTTCTTT	CASSPYQGTTEAFF
TRBV5-6	.	TRBD1	TRBJ1-4	TGTGCCAGCAGCTTGGACAGGGGGGCGGTCGGAAAACTGTTTTTT	CASSLDRGAVGKLFF
TRBV3-1/TRBV3-2	.	TRBD2	TRBJ2-1	TGTGCCAGCAGCCCCGGACTAGCGGCGCCCTCCTACAATGAGCAGTTCTTC	CASSPGLAAPSYNEQFF
TRBV18	.	TRBD1	TRBJ1-1	TGTGCCAGCTCTTTGACAGGGATGAACACTGAAGCTTTCTTT	CASSLTGMNTEAFF
TRBV9	.	.	TRBJ2-7	TGTGCCAGCACCCCAGGGGGGAACTCCTACGAGCAGTACTTC	CASTPGGNSYEQYF
TRBV11-2	.	.	TRBJ2-2	TGTGCCAGCAAACGCGAGCGACCGGGCGGGGAGCTGTTTTTT	CASKRERPGGELFF
TRBV7-9	.	.	TRBJ2-1	TGTGCCAGCAGCTTATTAGGGGGGGCATTAAATGAGCAGTTCTTC	CASSLLGGALNEQFF
TRBV6-6	.	TRBD1	TRBJ1-6	TGTGCCAGCAGTCGCACAGGGGGCCCCGATTCACCCCTCCACTTT	CASSRTGGPDSPLHF
TRBV3-1/TRBV3-2	.	.	TRBJ2-7	TGTGCCAGCAGCCAGAATTCAGCGTCTACCTACGAGCAGTACTTC	CASSQNSASTYEQYF
TRBV16	once	.	TRBJ1-3	TGTGCCAGCAGCCAAGTTAGGACACTCTCTGGAAACACCATATATTTT	CASSQVRTLSGNTIYF